These T cell receptor beta chains were read from a single sample in a study of T-cell reconstitution after alpha-beta-depleted transplantation in children. TCRdb analysed the PCR reads with MiXCR anew, one entry per CDR3 protein. The data show about 600,000 distinct CDR3 sequences, about 21% seen once. The source was PBMCs, mostly from graft donor cells, collected 360 days after TCRalphabeta/CD19-depleted stem cell transplant. The receptors originated from a boy less than two years old who had a stem cell transplant for acute myeloid leukemia, so the T cells may come from the graft donor. The conserved cysteine and the conserved F or W are not part of the CDR3 here.

v_gene	j_gene	CDR3aa
TRBV20-1	TRBJ2-7	SARDLRGASYEQY
TRBV5-1	TRBJ2-6	ASSLRLGSGANVLT
TRBV20-1	TRBJ2-5	SAFLAGRETQY
TRBV18	TRBJ1-2	ASSPFSRTANINYGYT
TRBV12-5	TRBJ1-1	ASGGTGNTEAF
TRBV5-1	TRBJ2-1	ASSPREVLAVSSYNEQF
TRBV28	TRBJ1-1	ASSFSMRPEAF
TRBV5-1	TRBJ2-3	ASEETSGVTDTQY
TRBV10-3	TRBJ1-1	ATEGQGNTEAF
TRBV7-6	TRBJ2-7	ASSTSLKGALGQGPYEQY
TRBV20-1	TRBJ2-7	SARDLGERGGFYEQY
TRBV10-2	TRBJ2-5	ASSPARGREETQY
TRBV4-1	TRBJ2-3	ASSPREGGTDTQY
TRBV6-5	TRBJ2-7	ASSYGTRVIHEQY
TRBV20-1	TRBJ2-2	SARSRDLNTGELF
TRBV10-3	TRBJ2-1	AISERAHRRGNEQF
TRBV7-2	TRBJ2-7	ASSLYPGLIPYEQY
TRBV20-1	TRBJ2-3	SARGQGRTDTQY